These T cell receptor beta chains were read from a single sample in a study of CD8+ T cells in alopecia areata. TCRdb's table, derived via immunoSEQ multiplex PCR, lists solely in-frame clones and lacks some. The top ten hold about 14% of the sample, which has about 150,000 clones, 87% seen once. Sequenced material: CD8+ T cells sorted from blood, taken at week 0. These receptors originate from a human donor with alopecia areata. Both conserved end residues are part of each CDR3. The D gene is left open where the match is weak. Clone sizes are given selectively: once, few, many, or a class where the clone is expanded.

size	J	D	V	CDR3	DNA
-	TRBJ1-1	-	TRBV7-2	CASSYGPEKIAFF	TGTGCCAGCAGCTACGGGCCCGAGAAAATCGCTTTCTTT
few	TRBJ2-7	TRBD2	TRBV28	CASSPMDTPGTSALTYEQYF	TGTGCCAGCAGTCCGATGGACACCCCCGGGACTAGCGCCCTGACCTACGAGCAGTACTTC
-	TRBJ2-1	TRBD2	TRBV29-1	CSVDGVAGDEKNEQFF	TGCAGCGTTGACGGCGTAGCGGGTGACGAGAAAAATGAGCAGTTCTTC
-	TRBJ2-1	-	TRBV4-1	CASSLQGSALVNEQFF	TGCGCCAGCAGCTTGCAGGGATCCGCATTGGTGAATGAGCAGTTCTTC
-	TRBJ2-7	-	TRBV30	CAWSVFRGNEQYF	TGTGCCTGGAGTGTGTTCAGGGGTAACGAGCAGTACTTC
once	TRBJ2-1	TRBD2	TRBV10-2	CASRFPGTSIIDEQFF	TGCGCCAGCAGGTTTCCCGGGACTAGTATAATCGATGAGCAGTTCTTC
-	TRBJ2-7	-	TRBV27	CASSLGDPYEQYF	TGTGCCAGCAGTTTAGGGGATCCCTACGAGCAGTACTTC
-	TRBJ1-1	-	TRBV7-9	CASSLFEQGDTEAFF	TGTGCCAGCAGCCTATTCGAACAGGGAGACACTGAAGCTTTCTTT
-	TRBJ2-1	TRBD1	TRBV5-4	CASLPEGALNEQFF	TGTGCCAGCCTTCCAGAGGGGGCGTTGAATGAGCAGTTCTTC
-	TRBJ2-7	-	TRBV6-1	CASSGQGGNEQYF	TGTGCCAGCAGCGGACAAGGTGGGAACGAGCAGTACTTC
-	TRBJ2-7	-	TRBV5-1	CASSLGTDSYEQYF	TGCGCCAGCAGCTTGGGGACCGACTCCTACGAGCAGTACTTC
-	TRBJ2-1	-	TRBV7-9	CASSFVESPYNEQFF	TGTGCCAGCAGCTTCGTAGAATCTCCCTACAATGAGCAGTTCTTC
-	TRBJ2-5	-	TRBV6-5	CASSYSAGGETQYF	TGTGCCAGCAGTTACTCCGCCGGAGGGGAGACCCAGTACTTC
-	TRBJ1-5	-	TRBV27	CASSPGLSQPQHF	TGTGCCAGCAGTCCAGGGTTGAGTCAGCCCCAGCATTTT
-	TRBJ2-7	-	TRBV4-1	CASSQGLSYEQYF	TGCGCCAGCAGCCAGGGTTTATCCTACGAGCAGTACTTC
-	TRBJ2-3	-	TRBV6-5	CASSYTLPDTDTQYF	TGTGCCAGCAGTTATACTCTCCCCGACACAGATACGCAGTATTTT
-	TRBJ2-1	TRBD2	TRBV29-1	CSVEDLRDYLFF	TGCAGCGTTGAAGATTTAAGGGACTATCTGTTCTTC
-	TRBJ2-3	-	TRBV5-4	CASSPEGLTNTQYF	TGTGCCAGCAGCCCGGAGGGCCTCACAAATACGCAGTATTTT
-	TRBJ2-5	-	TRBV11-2	CASSYTRSAVLFQETQYF	TGTGCCAGCAGCTATACGAGATCAGCGGTCCTGTTTCAAGAGACCCAGTACTTC
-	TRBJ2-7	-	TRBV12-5	CASGPAEYEQYF	TGTGCTAGTGGTCCCGCGGAGTACGAGCAGTACTTC
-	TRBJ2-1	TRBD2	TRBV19	CASSPSTSGANEQFF	TGTGCCAGTAGTCCCTCGACTAGCGGGGCAAATGAGCAGTTCTTC
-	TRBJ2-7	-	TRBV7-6	CASSPSLLRGSYEQYF	TGTGCCAGCAGCCCCTCTTTATTACGGGGCTCCTACGAGCAGTACTTC
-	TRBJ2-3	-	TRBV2	CASSEGPWRQYF	TGTGCCAGCAGTGAGGGGCCCTGGAGGCAGTATTTT
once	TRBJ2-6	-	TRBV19	CASSILQGQSSGANVLTF	TGTGCCAGTAGTATTCTCCAGGGCCAGAGCTCTGGGGCCAACGTCCTGACTTTC
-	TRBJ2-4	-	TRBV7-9	CASSLQTGSDIQYF	TGTGCCAGCAGCTTACAGACCGGCTCGGACATTCAGTACTTC
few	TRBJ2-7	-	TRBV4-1	CASSQVGMKANSYEQYF	TGCGCCAGCAGCCAAGTGGGGATGAAGGCAAACTCCTACGAGCAGTACTTC
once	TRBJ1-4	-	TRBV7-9	CASSPAPGGLGEKLFF	TGTGCCAGCAGTCCCGCCCCCGGGGGCCTTGGTGAAAAACTGTTTTTT
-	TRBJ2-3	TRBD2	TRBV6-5	CASRAPGLVADTQYF	TGTGCCAGCAGGGCCCCGGGACTAGTCGCAGATACGCAGTATTTT
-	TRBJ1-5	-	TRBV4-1	CASSYRQTSNQPQHF	TGCGCCAGCAGCTACCGACAGACTAGCAATCAGCCCCAGCATTTT
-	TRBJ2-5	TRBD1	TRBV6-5	CASSSAGGISETQYF	TGTGCCAGCAGTTCAGCAGGGGGTATAAGTGAGACCCAGTACTTC
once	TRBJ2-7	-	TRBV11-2	CASSPEGNEQYF	TGTGCCAGCAGCCCAGAGGGCAACGAGCAGTACTTC
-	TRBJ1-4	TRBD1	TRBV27	CASSRLQGAGNEKLFF	TGTGCCAGCAGTCGCCTACAGGGGGCTGGTAATGAAAAACTGTTTTTT
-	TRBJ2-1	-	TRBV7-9	CASSLGEGGQFF	TGTGCCAGCAGCTTAGGAGAGGGGGGGCAGTTCTTC
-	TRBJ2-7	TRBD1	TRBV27	CASSLDRGRVDEQYF	TGTGCCAGCAGTTTAGACAGGGGGCGCGTCGACGAGCAGTACTTC
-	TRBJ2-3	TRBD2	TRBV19	CASSRLAGGLVDTQYF	TGTGCCAGTAGTCGACTAGCGGGGGGCCTGGTAGATACGCAGTATTTT
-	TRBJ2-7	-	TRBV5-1	CASSLDGPGPRLLGEQYF	TGCGCCAGCAGCTTGGATGGTCCGGGCCCACGTCTCCTAGGCGAGCAGTACTTC
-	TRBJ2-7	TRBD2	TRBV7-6	CASSLASGGAYEQYF	TGTGCCAGCAGCTTAGCTAGCGGGGGAGCCTACGAGCAGTACTTC
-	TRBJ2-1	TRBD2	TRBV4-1	CASSQDHLLAGGNNEQFF	TGCGCCAGCAGCCAAGATCATCTACTAGCGGGAGGGAACAATGAGCAGTTCTTC
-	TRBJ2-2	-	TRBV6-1	CASSEDGGRRRAGELFF	TGTGCCAGCAGTGAAGATGGGGGGAGGCGCCGGGCCGGGGAGCTGTTTTTT
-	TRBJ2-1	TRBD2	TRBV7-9	CASSLARLAGADEQFF	TGTGCCAGCAGCTTAGCCCGACTAGCGGGAGCGGATGAGCAGTTCTTC
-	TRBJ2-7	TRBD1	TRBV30	CAWRVGTGTHEQYF	TGTGCCTGGAGAGTGGGGACAGGGACCCACGAGCAGTACTTC
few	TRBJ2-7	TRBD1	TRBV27	CASSSGTGGYEQYF	TGTGCCAGCAGTTCCGGGACAGGGGGCTACGAGCAGTACTTC
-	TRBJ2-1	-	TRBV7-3	CASSLTTGRNEQFF	TGTGCCAGCAGCTTAACTACAGGGCGCAATGAGCAGTTCTTC
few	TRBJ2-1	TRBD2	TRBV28	CASSPPGLAVGEQFF	TGTGCCAGCAGTCCTCCGGGACTAGCGGTTGGTGAGCAGTTCTTC
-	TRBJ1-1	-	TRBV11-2	CASSFQGGTEAFF	TGTGCCAGCAGCTTTCAAGGAGGAACTGAAGCTTTCTTT
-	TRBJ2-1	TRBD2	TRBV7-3	CASSPIGTSYNEQFF	TGTGCCAGCAGCCCTATCGGGACTAGTTACAATGAGCAGTTCTTC
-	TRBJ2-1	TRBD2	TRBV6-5	CASSARLAGDLEQFF	TGTGCCAGCAGTGCCCGGTTAGCGGGAGATCTTGAGCAGTTCTTC
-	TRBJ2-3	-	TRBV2	CAREGNSTDTQYF	TGTGCCAGGGAAGGGAACAGCACAGATACGCAGTATTTT
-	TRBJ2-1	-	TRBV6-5	CASSYSCGYEQFF	TGTGCCAGCAGTTACTCTTGCGGCTATGAGCAGTTCTTC
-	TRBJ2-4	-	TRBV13	CASSLGQGMVKNIQYF	TGTGCCAGCAGCTTAGGTCAGGGTATGGTCAAAAACATTCAGTACTTC